The TCR beta chain under discussion was sequenced for a study of CD8 T cells in Susac syndrome. V was shortened by 0 bases and J by 4 bases, with 12 bases between the two germline ends. The CDR3 length is 15 residues. The germline V gene has CDR1 LNHNV and CDR2 YYDKDF (reference sequence). A quantity of about 0.5 to 1 ug RNA underwent reverse transcription using random hexamers. The CDR3 of TCR beta was amplified by immunoSEQ multiplex PCR across 54 Vbeta and 13 Jbeta. TCRdb independently ran MiXCR on the immunoSEQ multiplex PCR reads; one entry per CDR3 protein. Seen here are 160,000 or so distinct CDR3 sequences, under 95% observed once, and the top ten hold 0.12%. The CD8+ and CD4+ T cells were isolated magnetically using a negative isolation approach, whereas the TEMRA cells were enriched by FACS.

Sequencing input: CD4+ T cells from PBMCs. This clonotype was sampled from a human donor with Susac syndrome. The chain is built from TRBV15 and TRBJ1-1, with D uncertain. Here the CDR3 reads CATSRDASKGTEAFF. The DNA for the CDR3 is TGTGCCACCAGCAGAGATGCATCAAAGGGCACTGAAGCTTTCTTT.